The TCR beta chain under discussion was sequenced for a study of graft-versus-host responses after intestinal transplantation. A remark on this clone: Its antigen is not identified.

Germline loops: CDR1 MNHEY, CDR2 SVGAGI. The CDR3 covers 13 residues. Trimming removed 2 bases from V and 6 bases from J, with 11 bases in between. This table comes from immunoSEQ multiplex PCR, and its TCRdb copy is limited to in-frame clones, with some not included. The sample holds 75,000 to 90,000 clones, about 88% seen once. The TCR comes from a human donor who received an intestinal transplant. The chain employs TRBV6-5 and TRBJ2-7; TRBD1 might be the D (6 bases). The sample consisted of unstimulated CD4+ T cells sorted from spleen or lymph node cells, taken before intestinal transplant. In DNA form, the CDR3 reads TGTGCCAGCAGTTACAACGACAGGTTCGAGCAGTACTTC. The encoded protein is CASSYNDRFEQYF.